Below are 8 T cell receptor beta chains sequenced from a single sample in a study of cytomegalovirus exposure and HLA in healthy donors. Primers included in the PCR were 60 Vbeta and 13 Jbeta primers. Profiling relied on immunoSEQ multiplex PCR, and the TCRdb table lists in-frame clones only, not all of them. Of fewer than 95,000 clones listed, approximately 63% are singletons. Source material: PBMCs. Receptor source: a woman aged 25 to 39 in good health and CMV-seronegative.

CDR3 in DNA: TGTGCCTGGTCACAGGAGACCCAGTACTTC. This sequence encodes CAWSQETQYF. This chain connects TRBV30 to TRBJ2-5; D not resolved. CDR1 and CDR2 (germline): GTSNPN, SVGIG (reference sequence). The CDR3 consists of 10 residues. Trimming removed 5 bases from V and 5 bases from J, with 6 bases in between.

This clone was recorded a few times. The rearrangement links TRBV6-1 to TRBJ1-1; D uncertain. The germline V gene has CDR1 MNHNS and CDR2 SASEGT. This CDR3 region has 16 residues. V shed 2 bases and J shed 3 bases, with 16 bases lying between them. CDR3 amino acids: CASSELSTLGDTEAFF. For the CDR3, the DNA is TGTGCCAGCAGTGAACTTTCTACCCTAGGTGACACTGAAGCTTTCTTT.

The chain carries TRBV7-8 and TRBJ1-1; the match to TRBD1 covers 7 bases. V trimming: 2 bases; J trimming: 5 bases; junction bases outside the gene matches: 8. This CDR3 has 15 residues. Looked up from germline, CDR1 is SGHVS and CDR2 is FQNEAQ. The CDR3 sequence is CASSLFADRETEAFF. The CDR3 DNA reads as TGTGCCAGCAGCTTATTCGCCGACAGGGAGACTGAAGCTTTCTTT.

The J gene is TRBJ2-1, the V gene TRBV27; 9 nucleotides line up with TRBD1. V was clipped by 6 bases and J by 3 bases; unmatched bases: 6. The CDR3 has 15 residues. CDR1 is MNHEY and CDR2 is SMNVEV in the germline V gene (reference sequence). The CDR3 region is CASRWGDRDYNEQFF. CDR3 DNA: TGTGCCAGCAGATGGGGGGACAGGGACTACAATGAGCAGTTCTTC.

The chain recombines TRBV27 with TRBJ2-7; 7 bases agree with TRBD2. Per germline, CDR1 MNHEY and CDR2 SMNVEV (reference sequence). Trimming cost V 4 bases and J 0 bases; bases outside gene matches: 9. There are 16 residues in the CDR3. In DNA, the CDR3 is TGTGCCAGCAGTTCCTCTCGCGGGGGAACCTCCTACGAGCAGTACTTC. It translates to CASSSSRGGTSYEQYF.

CDR3 loop: CASQSPTGHTYEQYF. As DNA, the CDR3 is TGTGCCAGCCAGTCACCGACAGGGCACACCTACGAGCAGTACTTC. This chain uses TRBV18 with TRBJ2-7, with TRBD1 identical over 7 bases. In germline, CDR1 is KGHSH, CDR2 LQKENI. This CDR3 region has 15 residues. The junction had 12 bases not matched to a gene; V was cut back by 8 bases and J by 2 bases. The variable domain in full, completed from reference TRBV18 and TRBJ2-7, reads NAGVMQNPRHLVRRRGQEARLRCSPMKGHSHVYWYRQLPEEGLKFMVYLQKENIIDESGMPKERFSAEFPKEGPSILRIQQVVRGDSAAYFCASQSPTGHTYEQYFGPGTRLTVT.

J is TRBJ2-7 and V is TRBV19; TRBD2 is a possible D gene (5 bases). The CDR3 has 13 amino acids. Trimming shortened V by 1 base and J by 1 base, and 5 bases separated the two germline ends. The germline V gene has CDR1 LNHDA and CDR2 SQIVND (reference sequence). CDR3 sequence (DNA): TGTGCCAGTAGTATAGGGACTTCCTACGAGCAGTACTTC. Translation: CASSIGTSYEQYF.

The genes are TRBV18 and TRBJ1-1; D is undetermined. CDR3 size: 15 residues. Germline CDR1 KGHSH, CDR2 LQKENI. Trimming removed 2 bases at V and 4 bases at J, with 14 bases between. The CDR3 coding sequence is TGTGCCAGCTCACCATGGACCCCAGAGGGCACTGAAGCTTTCTTT. Its protein is CASSPWTPEGTEAFF.